This T cell receptor (beta chain) stems from a study of cytomegalovirus exposure and HLA in healthy donors. Study-wide findings and caveats: HLA allele associations emerged for around 16,000 TCR beta sequences in a later analysis, at 0.05 false discovery rate. Researchers counted around 160 TCR beta chains as cytomegalovirus-associated.

Primers: 60 Vbeta forward and 13 Jbeta reverse. The assay was immunoSEQ multiplex PCR, and TCRdb's table has in-frame clones only and misses some. The sample holds a few hundred thousand clones, about 80% seen once. Turning to this clone: The target antigen is unknown.

Each donor was healthy, and each was a bone marrow donor. Trimming removed 2 bases from V and 8 bases from J; junction bases left unmatched: 3. CDR1 is SGDLS, CDR2 YYNGEE, per germline. The CDR3 is made up of 13 amino acids. The chain employs TRBV9 and TRBJ1-1, with 10 positions matching TRBD1. The sequence came from a girl aged 2-10 years in good health and CMV-seronegative. The specimen was PBMCs. The CDR3 here is CASSVDRGQEAFF. The DNA for the CDR3 is TGTGCCAGCAGCGTTGACAGGGGGCAGGAAGCTTTCTTT.